This T cell receptor (beta chain) was sequenced for a study of graft-versus-host responses after intestinal transplantation. On the study more broadly: Among the recipients, all got anti-thymocyte globulin induction and then tacrolimus and steroids for approximately 3 years. Study findings and constraints: Marrow from the recipient contained GvH clones, some of which had appeared first in ileum or blood.

Trimming took 2 bases from V and 6 from J, leaving 10 bases between them. The length of the CDR3 is 14 residues. TCRdb's copy holds only in-frame clones and misses some; the assay was immunoSEQ multiplex PCR. The table shows more than 65,000 clones, with 84% occurring only once. About this clone: Its antigen is unknown.

Sequencing used unstimulated CD4+ T cells sorted from spleen or lymph node cells, obtained before transplant. The source of this sequence is a human donor who was the organ donor for an intestinal transplant. This chain uses TRBV23-1 with TRBJ1-4; D ambiguous. TRBV23-1 is classed as an ORF, of uncertain function. The CDR3 DNA sequence: TGCGCCAGCAGTCAACCGGGAAAGTATGAAAAACTGTTTTTT. It codes for CASSQPGKYEKLFF.